This TCR beta chain was recovered during a study of kidney transplant recipient with SARS-CoV-2 infection. This clonotype was picked up many times. CDR3 length equals 21 residues. Germline V gives CDR1 SGHDT, CDR2 YYEEEE. Trimming at V came to 6 bases and at J to 2 bases, leaving 25 bases not matched to a gene. Using its own MiXCR run on the reads, TCRdb lists one record per CDR3 protein. This sample has about 250,000 distinct CDR3 sequences, with roughly 26% found just once. The chain has TRBV5-6 and TRBJ2-7, with TRBD2 identical over 11 bases. The material was a blood sample, obtained at baseline and around day 110 from a kidney transplant recipient. This clonotype originated in a male patient in his thirties who had COVID-19 and was a kidney transplant recipient. Some T cells could come from the graft donor. The CDR3 spells CASTSSNLWGLAVTRTYEQYF. Written as DNA, the CDR3 is TGTGCCAGCACCAGCTCTAACCTTTGGGGACTAGCGGTAACCCGAACCTACGAGCAGTACTTC.